This TCR beta chain was obtained from a study of blood T cells in healthy people across ages. At least ten counts were recorded for this clonotype. A second PCR, run for roughly 7 to 11 cycles, used a sample-barcoded 5' primer plus a J-beta primer mix. One entry per CDR3 protein results from TCRdb running MiXCR on the 5' RACE reads. The sample has some 290,000 distinct CDR3 sequences, roughly a quarter seen once; the top ten hold approximately 29%. The CDR3 loop spans 16 amino acids. Germline CDR1 reads MGHRA; CDR2 reads YSYEKL. What was sequenced was blood. This chain links TRBV4-1 with TRBJ2-5, with TRBD2 identical over 9 bases. The last part of the DNA fits TRBJ2-7 better; the J call may be wrong. The sequence derives from a woman in her 70s in good health. The CDR3 DNA is TGCGCCAGCAGCCAAGATGGCGCTAGCGGGGTCTACGAGCAGTACTTC. This translates into CASSQDGASGVYEQYF.